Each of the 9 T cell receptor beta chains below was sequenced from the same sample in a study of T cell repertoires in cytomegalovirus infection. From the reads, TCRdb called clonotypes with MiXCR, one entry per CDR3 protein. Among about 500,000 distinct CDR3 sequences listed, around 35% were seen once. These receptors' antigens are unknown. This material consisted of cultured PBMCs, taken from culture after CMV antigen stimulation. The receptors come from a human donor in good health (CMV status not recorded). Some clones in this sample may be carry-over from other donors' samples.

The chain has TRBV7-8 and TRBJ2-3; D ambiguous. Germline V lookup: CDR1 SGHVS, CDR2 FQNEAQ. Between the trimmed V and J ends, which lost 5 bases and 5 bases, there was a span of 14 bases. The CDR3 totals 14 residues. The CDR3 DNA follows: TGTGCCAGCAGCCCACACGGTACACGAGATACGCAGTATTTT. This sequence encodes CASSPHGTRDTQYF.

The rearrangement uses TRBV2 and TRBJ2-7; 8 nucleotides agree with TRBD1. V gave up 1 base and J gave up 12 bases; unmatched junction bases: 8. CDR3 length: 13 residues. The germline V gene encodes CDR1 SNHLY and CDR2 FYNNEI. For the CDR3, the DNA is TGTGCCAGCAGTGAAGTTGGAGGACAGGGCCCGTACTTC. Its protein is CASSEVGGQGPYF. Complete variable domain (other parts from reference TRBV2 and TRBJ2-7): EPEVTQTPSHQVTQMGQEVILRCVPISNHLYFYWYRQILGQKVEFLVSFYNNEISEKSEIFDDQFSVERPDGSNFTLKIRSTKLEDSAMYFCASSEVGGQGPYFGPGTRLTVT.

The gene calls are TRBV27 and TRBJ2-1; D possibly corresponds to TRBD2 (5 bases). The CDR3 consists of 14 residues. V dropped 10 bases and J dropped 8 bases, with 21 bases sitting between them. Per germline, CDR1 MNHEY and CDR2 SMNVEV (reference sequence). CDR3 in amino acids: CAKTIGERPDEQFF. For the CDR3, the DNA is TGTGCCAAGACGATTGGGGAGCGTCCCGATGAGCAGTTCTTC.

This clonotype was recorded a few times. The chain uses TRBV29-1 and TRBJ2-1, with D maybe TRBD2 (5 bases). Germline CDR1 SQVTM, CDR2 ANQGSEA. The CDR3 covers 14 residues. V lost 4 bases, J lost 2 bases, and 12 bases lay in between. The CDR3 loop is CSVATRPPYNEQFF. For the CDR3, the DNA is TGCAGCGTTGCTACTAGACCTCCCTACAATGAGCAGTTCTTC.

This chain's CDR3 is CSARLDRGLAEYNEQFF. The CDR3 nucleotides read TGCAGTGCCCGTCTCGACCGGGGACTAGCGGAATACAATGAGCAGTTCTTC. This chain joins TRBV20-1 and TRBJ2-1; 11 bases are a match to TRBD2. Germline CDR1 and CDR2: DFQATT and SNEGSKA (reference sequence). The CDR3 has 17 amino acids. After removal of 6 bases from V and 4 bases from J, the junction contained 14 bases not matched to a gene.

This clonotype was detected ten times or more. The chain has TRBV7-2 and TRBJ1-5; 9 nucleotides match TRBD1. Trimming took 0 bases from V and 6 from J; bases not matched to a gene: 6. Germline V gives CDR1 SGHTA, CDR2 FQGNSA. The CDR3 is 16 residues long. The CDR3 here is CASSLAGTGRIQPQHF. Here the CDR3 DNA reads TGTGCCAGCAGCTTAGCAGGGACAGGGAGGATTCAGCCCCAGCATTTT.

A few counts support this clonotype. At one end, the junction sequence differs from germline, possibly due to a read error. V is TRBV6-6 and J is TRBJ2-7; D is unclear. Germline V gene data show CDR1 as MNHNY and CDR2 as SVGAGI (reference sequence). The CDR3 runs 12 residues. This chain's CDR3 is CASSYSQGEEYF. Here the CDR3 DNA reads TGTGCCAGCAGTTACTCGCAAGGCGAGGAGTACTTC.

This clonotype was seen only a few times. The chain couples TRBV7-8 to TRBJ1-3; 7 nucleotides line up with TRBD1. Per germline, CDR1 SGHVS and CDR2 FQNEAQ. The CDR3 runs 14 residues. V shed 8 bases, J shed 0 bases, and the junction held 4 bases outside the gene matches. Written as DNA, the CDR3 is TGTGCCAGCCTTCCAGGGGGCTCTGGAAACACCATATATTTT. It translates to CASLPGGSGNTIYF.

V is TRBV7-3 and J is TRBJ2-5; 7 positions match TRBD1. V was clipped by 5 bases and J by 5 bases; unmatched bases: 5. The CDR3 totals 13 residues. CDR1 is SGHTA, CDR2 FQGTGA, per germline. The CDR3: CASSPNRGETQYF. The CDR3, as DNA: TGTGCCAGCAGCCCTAACAGGGGCGAGACCCAGTACTTC.